The 18 T cell receptor beta chains listed next were all sequenced from one sample in a study of T-cell reconstitution after alpha-beta-depleted transplantation in children. Preparation of the TCRbeta library involved a method that used unique molecular identifiers. TCRdb fed the PCR reads into MiXCR, producing one record per CDR3 protein. The sample includes roughly 240,000 distinct CDR3 sequences, approximately 8% of them seen just once. The source was PBMCs, mostly from graft donor cells, collected 180 days after TCRalphabeta/CD19-depleted stem cell transplant. These TCRs come from a male patient younger than 18 who had a stem cell transplant for acute lymphoblastic leukemia, so the T cells may come from the graft donor.

This clonotype was detected ten times or more. As DNA, the CDR3 is TGCAGTGCTTTAGGGTCGTGGGGGGGCCACACAGATACGCAGTATTTT. Translating it yields CSALGSWGGHTDTQYF. The V call is TRBV20-1, the J call TRBJ2-3; tentatively, D is TRBD2 (7 bases). In germline, CDR1 is DFQATT, CDR2 SNEGSKA (reference sequence). V gave up 5 bases and J gave up 2 bases, with 20 bases separating them. This CDR3 comprises 16 residues.

There are many counts of this clonotype. The CDR3 region is CATSDFGRAFF. The CDR3 DNA sequence: TGTGCCACCAGTGATTTCGGTCGGGCTTTCTTT. J is TRBJ1-1 and V is TRBV24-1, with unresolved D. The CDR3 extends over 11 amino acids. Germline loops: CDR1 KGHDR, CDR2 SFDVKD. The V end was cut by 1 base, the J end by 11 bases, with 7 bases between.

In this sample, this clonotype turned up many times. The V and J genes are TRBV4-1 and TRBJ2-7; TRBD2 agrees at 8 bases. The germline CDR1 and CDR2 sequences are MGHRA and YSYEKL. The CDR3 is 17 residues long. The J segment lost 0 bases and the V segment lost 1 base, leaving 8 bases of the junction unmatched. DNA of the CDR3: TGCGCCAGCAGCCAAGCGCCGGCTAGCGGGTTCTCCTACGAGCAGTACTTC. The encoded protein is CASSQAPASGFSYEQYF.

Remarks on this clonotype: A much bigger clone sits one base away, suggesting this may be a read error. V is TRBV10-3 and J is TRBJ2-1; TRBD2 matches 9 bases. The CDR3 is made up of 17 amino acids. Germline V lookup: CDR1 ENHRY, CDR2 SYGVKD. As DNA, the CDR3 is TGTGCCATCGGTGAGTCGACACGGCTAGCGGGGAACAATGAGCAGTTCTTC. It yields the protein CAIGESTRLAGNNEQFF.

This clonotype was seen many times. The chain is built from TRBV7-9 and TRBJ1-1, with D perhaps TRBD1 (5 bases). This CDR3 is built from 14 residues. Trimming shortened V by 5 bases and J by 5 bases, and 15 bases separated the two germline ends. CDR1 is SEHNR and CDR2 is FQNEAQ in the germline V gene (reference sequence). CDR3 region: CASSHPVGATEAFF. The DNA of the CDR3 is TGTGCCAGCAGCCATCCGGTCGGGGCGACTGAAGCTTTCTTT.

As regards this clonotype: Possible read error: a much larger clone is one base away. This rearrangement joins TRBV27 to TRBJ2-7, with 9 bases lining up with TRBD2. Germline CDR1 MNHEY, CDR2 SMNVEV (reference sequence). V lost 6 bases, J lost 6 bases, and 12 bases stayed unmatched. The CDR3 length is 15 residues. CDR3 protein: CASSFLPGLAPEQYF. CDR3 nucleotide sequence: TGTGCCAGCAGCTTCCTCCCCGGACTAGCGCCCGAGCAGTACTTC.

This clonotype has a count of ten or more. This chain uses TRBV5-1 with TRBJ2-7; 8 positions match TRBD1. Germline values: CDR1 SGHRS, CDR2 YFSETQ. Trimming took 6 bases from V and 3 from J; bases not matched to a gene: 8. The CDR3 sequence is 14 residues long. The CDR3 spells CASKSDRGLYEQYF. The CDR3 DNA reads as TGCGCCAGCAAATCCGACAGGGGACTCTACGAGCAGTACTTC.

This clonotype was counted many times. V is TRBV4-3 and J is TRBJ2-7; D is unresolved. This CDR3 spans 15 amino acids. Looked up from germline, CDR1 is LGHNA and CDR2 is YSLEER. The V gene lost 0 bases and the J gene lost 2 bases, with 11 bases spanning the gap. This CDR3 reads CASSQDRLSPYEQYF. The CDR3 region has the DNA TGCGCCAGCAGCCAAGATAGGCTGTCCCCCTACGAGCAGTACTTC.

This clonotype was recorded many times. The chain has TRBV5-1 and TRBJ1-5, with D possibly matching TRBD1 (5 bases). The V gene's germline CDR1 is SGHRS and CDR2 YFSETQ. V shed 4 bases and J shed 11 bases, with 19 bases lying between them. The CDR3 sequence is 14 residues long. The DNA of the CDR3 is TGCGCCAGCAGCCCGGGGCTACGAACGGGGGCCCAGCATTTT. This gives the protein CASSPGLRTGAQHF. The entire variable domain, with the rest obtained from reference TRBV5-1 and TRBJ1-5, is as follows: KAGVTQTPRYLIKTRGQQVTLSCSPISGHRSVSWYQQTPGQGLQFLFEYFSETQRNKGNFPGRFSGRQFSNSRSEMNVSTLELGDSALYLCASSPGLRTGAQHFGDGTRLSIL.

This clonotype was counted ten times or more. The gene calls are TRBV11-2 and TRBJ2-1, with D hard to call. The V gene's germline CDR1 is SGHAT and CDR2 FQNNGV. The CDR3 is 11 residues long. The V gene lost 5 bases and the J gene lost 8 bases, with 7 bases spanning the gap. CDR3 sequence reads: CASSPHDEQFF. DNA for the CDR3: TGTGCCAGCAGCCCCCACGATGAGCAGTTCTTC.

This clonotype was counted many times. This chain links TRBV19 with TRBJ2-1; no definite D call. Trimming cost V 3 bases and J 3 bases, with 3 bases left between them. The CDR3 loop spans 12 amino acids. Germline CDR1 reads LNHDA; CDR2 reads SQIVND (reference sequence). CDR3 coding DNA: TGTGCCAGTAGTATTGTCTACAATGAGCAGTTCTTC. Encoded protein: CASSIVYNEQFF.

This clonotype was found many times. The CDR3 region has the DNA TGTGCCAGCAGCTCTGCTGCCTATGGCTACACCTTC. It is translated as CASSSAAYGYTF. The chain uses TRBV7-9 and TRBJ1-2; D call uncertain. The CDR3 runs to 12 residues. The germline V gene encodes CDR1 SEHNR and CDR2 FQNEAQ (reference sequence). The V end lost 4 bases, the J end lost 4 bases, and 7 bases lay between the germline ends.

This clonotype has at least ten counts. The gene calls are TRBV5-1 and TRBJ2-7, with a weak D call TRBD2 (6 bases). V was pared by 2 bases and J by 1 base, with 13 bases between. CDR1 SGHRS and CDR2 YFSETQ come from the germline V gene. The CDR3 runs 15 residues. The CDR3 DNA sequence: TGCGCCAGCAGCTTAACAGCTCGGGGGTCCTACGAGCAGTACTTC. This codes for CASSLTARGSYEQYF.

This clonotype was observed at least ten times. The chain joins TRBV7-3 to TRBJ2-7; 9 nucleotides agree with TRBD1. The CDR3 totals 14 residues. CDR1 is SGHTA, CDR2 FQGTGA, per germline. With 0 bases clipped from V and 7 bases from J, the junction kept 4 bases outside the gene matches. The CDR3 reads CASSLTTGGKEQYF. CDR3 bases: TGTGCCAGCAGCTTAACAACAGGGGGCAAAGAGCAGTACTTC.

On this clonotype itself: A much bigger clone sits one base away, suggesting this may be a read error. The CDR3 reads CASSGKGGDYNEQFF. The CDR3 DNA follows: TGTGCCTCCTCAGGTAAGGGGGGCGACTACAATGAGCAGTTCTTC. V and J are TRBV24-1 and TRBJ2-1; D is possibly TRBD1 or TRBD2 (6 bases each). V lost 12 bases and J lost 3, with 20 bases in between. There are 15 residues in the CDR3. Germline CDR1 is KGHDR and CDR2 is SFDVKD.

V is TRBV6-2 or TRBV6-3 and J is TRBJ1-1, with a tentative D call TRBD1 (6 bases). This CDR3 has 13 amino acids. Germline CDR1 reads MNHEY; CDR2 reads SVGEGT. Trimming stripped 5 bases from V and 4 bases from J, with 11 bases between. The CDR3 sequence: CASSITGFTEAFF. As DNA, the CDR3 is TGTGCCAGCAGTATCACAGGGTTCACTGAAGCTTTCTTT.

This clonotype was detected ten times or more. This sequence joins TRBV29-1 and TRBJ2-1; either TRBD1 or TRBD2 may fit D (5 bases each). Germline CDR1 is SQVTM and CDR2 is ANQGSEA. The CDR3 runs 16 residues. V was cut by 3 bases and J by 0 bases, with 15 bases left in between. CDR3: CSVEYRGSDSYNEQFF. DNA for the CDR3: TGCAGCGTTGAGTATAGGGGTAGCGACTCCTACAATGAGCAGTTCTTC.

This clonotype was recorded many times. CDR3 amino acids: CASSLKTSTEAFF. CDR3 sequence (DNA): TGTGCCAGCAGCCTAAAGACGAGCACTGAAGCTTTCTTT. The chain combines TRBV7-2 with TRBJ1-1; no reliable D call. Germline V gene lookup returns CDR1 SGHTA and CDR2 FQGNSA. CDR3 length equals 13 residues. V shed 5 bases and J shed 4 bases, with 11 bases lying between them. Full variable domain (remainder filled in from reference TRBV7-2 and TRBJ1-1): GAGVSQSPSNKVTEKGKDVELRCDPISGHTALYWYRQSLGQGLEFLIYFQGNSAPDKSGLPSDRFSAERTGGSVSTLTIQRTQQEDSAVYLCASSLKTSTEAFFGQGTRLTVV.